The 5 T cell receptor beta chains listed next were all sequenced from one sample in a study of cytomegalovirus exposure and HLA in healthy donors. Assay: immunoSEQ multiplex PCR; the TCRdb copy retains only in-frame clones and omits some. In the table there are more than 300,000 clones, about nine tenths of which are singletons. Sequenced sample: PBMCs. The receptor set was obtained from a woman aged 18-35 years in good health and CMV-seronegative.

The chain links TRBV4-3 to TRBJ2-2; D call uncertain. The length of the CDR3 is 14 residues. CDR1 LGHNA and CDR2 YSLEER come from the germline V gene. The V end lost 1 base, the J end lost 4 bases, and 7 bases lay between the germline ends. As DNA, the CDR3 is TGCGCCAGCAGCCAAGGGGCCGGCACCGGGGAGCTGTTTTTT. Protein sequence: CASSQGAGTGELFF.

This clone has just a few counts. The chain is built from TRBV30 and TRBJ2-4, with 9 nucleotides matching TRBD2. V lost 2 bases, J lost 6 bases, and 17 bases stayed unmatched. The germline V gene has CDR1 GTSNPN and CDR2 SVGIG (reference sequence). CDR3 length equals 18 residues. The CDR3 coding sequence is TGTGCCTGGAGTAGTCGCGGGAGGGCCCTCCACCGCGGAAACATTCAGTACTTC. Translation gives CAWSSRGRALHRGNIQYF. The full variable domain, its missing parts supplied by reference TRBV30 and TRBJ2-4, is SQTIHQWPATLVQPVGSPLSLECTVEGTSNPNLYWYRQAAGRGLQLLFYSVGIGQISSEVPQNLSASRPQDRQFILSSKKLLLSDSGFYLCAWSSRGRALHRGNIQYFGAGTRLSVL.

This clone was recorded once. This rearrangement joins TRBV11-2 to TRBJ2-1; TRBD2 aligns across 11 bases. The CDR3 spans 14 residues. From germline, CDR1 is SGHAT and CDR2 FQNNGV. Losses at the gene ends were 5 bases for V and 8 bases for J; bases not matched to a gene: 5. The CDR3 loop is CASSLTSGRHEQFF. Written as DNA, the CDR3 is TGTGCCAGCAGCCTAACTAGCGGGAGACATGAGCAGTTCTTC.

The chain recombines TRBV18 with TRBJ1-5; no reliable D call. The CDR3 runs 13 residues. Trimming left V 8 bases short and J 0 bases short, with 8 bases between. Germline CDR1 KGHSH, CDR2 LQKENI. The CDR3 protein is CASQAGSNQPQHF. CDR3 sequence (DNA): TGTGCCAGCCAAGCCGGTAGCAATCAGCCCCAGCATTTT.

The J gene is TRBJ1-1, the V gene TRBV7-9; D is possibly TRBD1 (5 bases). Looked up from germline, CDR1 is SEHNR and CDR2 is FQNEAQ (reference sequence). CDR3 length: 13 residues. V lost 5 bases and J 8 bases, leaving 15 bases between the germline ends. The CDR3 region has the DNA TGTGCCAGCAGCGGCCCGGAGGGGATCGAAGCTTTCTTT. It translates to CASSGPEGIEAFF.